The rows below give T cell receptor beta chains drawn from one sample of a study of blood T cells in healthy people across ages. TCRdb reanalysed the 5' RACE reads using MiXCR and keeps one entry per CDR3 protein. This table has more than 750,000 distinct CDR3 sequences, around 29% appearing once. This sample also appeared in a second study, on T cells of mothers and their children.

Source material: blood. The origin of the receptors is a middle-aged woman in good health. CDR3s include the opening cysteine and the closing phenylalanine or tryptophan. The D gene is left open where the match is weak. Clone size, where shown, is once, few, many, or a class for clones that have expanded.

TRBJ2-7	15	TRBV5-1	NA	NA	CASSFTSSKSYEQYF	TGCGCCAGCAGCTTCACTAGCAGCAAAAGCTACGAGCAGTACTTC
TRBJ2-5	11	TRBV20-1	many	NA	CSANREETQYF	TGCAGTGCTAACAGGGAAGAGACCCAGTACTTC
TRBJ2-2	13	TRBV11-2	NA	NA	CACSLAGAGELFF	TGTGCCTGCAGCTTAGCAGGGGCCGGGGAGCTGTTTTTT
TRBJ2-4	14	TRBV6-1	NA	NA	CASSEGDSRDIQYF	TGTGCCAGCAGTGAAGGGGACTCAAGGGACATTCAGTACTTC
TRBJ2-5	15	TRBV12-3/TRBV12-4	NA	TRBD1	CASSFYGQGEETQYF	TGTGCCAGCAGTTTCTACGGACAGGGGGAAGAGACCCAGTACTTC
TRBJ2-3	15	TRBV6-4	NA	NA	CASSDRGSRTDTQYF	TGTGCCAGCAGTGACCGGGGCTCGAGGACCGATACGCAGTATTTT
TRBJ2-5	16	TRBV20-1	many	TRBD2	CSASSGGAGYQETQYF	TGCAGTGCCTCTAGCGGGGGGGCCGGGTACCAAGAGACCCAGTACTTC
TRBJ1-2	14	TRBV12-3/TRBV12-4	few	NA	CASSLAAGVDGYTF	TGTGCCAGCAGTTTAGCGGCAGGGGTTGATGGCTACACCTTC
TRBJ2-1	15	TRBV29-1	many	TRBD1	CSGSSGTGGYNEQFF	TGCAGCGGGAGTTCCGGGACAGGGGGCTACAATGAGCAGTTCTTC
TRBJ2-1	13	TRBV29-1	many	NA	CSVPAPGAYEQFF	TGCAGCGTGCCCGCCCCGGGGGCGTATGAGCAGTTCTTC
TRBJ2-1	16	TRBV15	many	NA	CATSREAGERYNEQFF	TGTGCCACCAGCAGAGAAGCAGGGGAGCGGTACAATGAGCAGTTCTTC
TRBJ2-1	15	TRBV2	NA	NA	CANSERGAPYNEQFF	TGTGCCAACAGTGAAAGGGGGGCCCCTTACAATGAGCAGTTCTTC
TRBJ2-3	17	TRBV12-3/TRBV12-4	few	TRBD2	CASSSQNSGGAVDTQYF	TGTGCCAGCAGTTCGCAGAATAGCGGGGGGGCCGTAGATACGCAGTATTTT
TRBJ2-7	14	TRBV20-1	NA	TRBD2	CSTGAGVGQETQYF	TGCAGTACAGGAGCGGGGGTCGGACAAGAGACTCAGTACTTC
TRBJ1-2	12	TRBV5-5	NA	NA	CASSPDKYGYTF	TGTGCCAGCAGCCCCGACAAGTATGGCTACACCTTC